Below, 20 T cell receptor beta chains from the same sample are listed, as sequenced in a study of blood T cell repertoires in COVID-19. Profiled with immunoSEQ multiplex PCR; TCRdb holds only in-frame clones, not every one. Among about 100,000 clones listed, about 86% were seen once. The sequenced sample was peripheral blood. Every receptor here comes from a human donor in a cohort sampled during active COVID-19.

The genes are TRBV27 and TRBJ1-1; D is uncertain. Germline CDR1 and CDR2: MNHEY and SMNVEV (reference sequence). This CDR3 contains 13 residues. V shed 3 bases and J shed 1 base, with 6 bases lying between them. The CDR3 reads CASSFIPNTEAFF. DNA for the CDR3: TGTGCCAGCAGTTTTATCCCGAACACTGAAGCTTTCTTT.

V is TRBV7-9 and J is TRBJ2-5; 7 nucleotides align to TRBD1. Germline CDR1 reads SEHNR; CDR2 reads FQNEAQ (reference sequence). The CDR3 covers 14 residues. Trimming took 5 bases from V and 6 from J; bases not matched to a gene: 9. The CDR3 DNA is TGTGCCAGCAGCCAAGGGGGCGCCCCGAAGACCCAGTACTTC. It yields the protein CASSQGGAPKTQYF.

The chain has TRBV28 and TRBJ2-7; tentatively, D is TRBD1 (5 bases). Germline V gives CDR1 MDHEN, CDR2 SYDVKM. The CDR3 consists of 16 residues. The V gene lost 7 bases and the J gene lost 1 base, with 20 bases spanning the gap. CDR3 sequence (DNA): TGTGCCAGCACTCTTAGTTGGGGCCAGGGTTCCTACGAGCAGTACTTC. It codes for CASTLSWGQGSYEQYF.

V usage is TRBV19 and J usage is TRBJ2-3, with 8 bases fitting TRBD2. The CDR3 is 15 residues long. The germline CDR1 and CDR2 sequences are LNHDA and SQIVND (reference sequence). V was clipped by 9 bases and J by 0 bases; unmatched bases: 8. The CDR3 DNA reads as TGTGCCAGCCACGCGGGGGGCCCTAGCACAGATACGCAGTATTTT. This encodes CASHAGGPSTDTQYF.

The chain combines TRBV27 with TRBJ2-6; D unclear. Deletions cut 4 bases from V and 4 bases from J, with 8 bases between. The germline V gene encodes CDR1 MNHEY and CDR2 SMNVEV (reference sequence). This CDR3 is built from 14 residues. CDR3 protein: CASSSLEGANVLTF. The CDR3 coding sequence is TGTGCCAGCAGTTCGTTGGAGGGGGCCAACGTCCTGACTTTC.

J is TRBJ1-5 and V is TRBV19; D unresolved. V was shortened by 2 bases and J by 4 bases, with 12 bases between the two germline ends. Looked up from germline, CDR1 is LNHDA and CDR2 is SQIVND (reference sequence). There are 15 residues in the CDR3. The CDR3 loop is CASSIRLGGNQPQHF. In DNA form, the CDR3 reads TGTGCCAGTAGTATAAGATTAGGAGGGAATCAGCCCCAGCATTTT.

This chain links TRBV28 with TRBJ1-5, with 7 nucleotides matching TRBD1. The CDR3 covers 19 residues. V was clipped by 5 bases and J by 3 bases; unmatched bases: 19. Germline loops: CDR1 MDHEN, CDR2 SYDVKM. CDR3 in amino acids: CASSPSLGQARRSNQPQHF. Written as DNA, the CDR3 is TGTGCCAGCAGTCCCAGCCTTGGACAGGCCCGGCGGTCCAATCAGCCCCAGCATTTT.

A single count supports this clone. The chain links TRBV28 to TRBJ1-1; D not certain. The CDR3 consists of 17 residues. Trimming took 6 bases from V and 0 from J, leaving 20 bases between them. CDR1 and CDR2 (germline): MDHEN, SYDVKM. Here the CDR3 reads CASSPESLTQMNTEAFF. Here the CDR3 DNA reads TGTGCCAGCAGCCCTGAAAGTTTAACACAGATGAACACTGAAGCTTTCTTT.

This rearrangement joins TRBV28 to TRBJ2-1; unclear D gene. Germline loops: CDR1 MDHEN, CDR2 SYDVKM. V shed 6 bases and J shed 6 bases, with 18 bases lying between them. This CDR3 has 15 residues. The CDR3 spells CASSPWVVAPNEQFF. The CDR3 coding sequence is TGTGCCAGCAGCCCTTGGGTGGTAGCTCCCAATGAGCAGTTCTTC.

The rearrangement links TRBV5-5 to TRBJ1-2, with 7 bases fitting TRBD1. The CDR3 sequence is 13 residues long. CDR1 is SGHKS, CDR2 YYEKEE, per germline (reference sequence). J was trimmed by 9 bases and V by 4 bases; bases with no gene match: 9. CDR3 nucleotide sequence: TGTGCCAGCAGCACGGGGACAGCCAATAGCTACACCTTC. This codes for CASSTGTANSYTF.

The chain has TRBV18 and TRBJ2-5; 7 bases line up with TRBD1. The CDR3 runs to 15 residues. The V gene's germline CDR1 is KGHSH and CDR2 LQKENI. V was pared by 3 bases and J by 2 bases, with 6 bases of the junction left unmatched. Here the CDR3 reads CASSPLTTGQETQYF. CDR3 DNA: TGTGCCAGCTCACCCCTTACGACAGGGCAAGAGACCCAGTACTTC.

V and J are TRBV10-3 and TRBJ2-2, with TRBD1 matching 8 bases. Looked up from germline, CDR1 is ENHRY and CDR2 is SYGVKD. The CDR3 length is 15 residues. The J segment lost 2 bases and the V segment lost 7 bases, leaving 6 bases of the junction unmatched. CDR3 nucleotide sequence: TGTGCCATCACTCGTACAGGGGGTAACACCGGGGAGCTGTTTTTT. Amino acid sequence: CAITRTGGNTGELFF.

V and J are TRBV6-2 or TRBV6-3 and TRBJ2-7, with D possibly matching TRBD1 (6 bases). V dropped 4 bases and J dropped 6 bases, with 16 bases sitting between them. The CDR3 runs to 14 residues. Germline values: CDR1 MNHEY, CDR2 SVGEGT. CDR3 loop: CASSSPGQVPEQYF. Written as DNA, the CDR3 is TGTGCCAGCAGTTCACCGGGACAAGTCCCCGAGCAGTACTTC.

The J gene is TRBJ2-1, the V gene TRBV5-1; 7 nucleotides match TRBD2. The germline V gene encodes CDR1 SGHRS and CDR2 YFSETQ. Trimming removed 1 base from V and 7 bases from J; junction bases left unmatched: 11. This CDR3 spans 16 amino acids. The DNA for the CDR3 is TGCGCCAGCAGCTTGTTACAGACTAGCTTCCCGAATGAGCAGTTCTTC. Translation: CASSLLQTSFPNEQFF.

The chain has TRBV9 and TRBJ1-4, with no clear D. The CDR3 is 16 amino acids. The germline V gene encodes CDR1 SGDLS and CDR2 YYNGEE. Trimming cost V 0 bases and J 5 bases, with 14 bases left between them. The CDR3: CASSVGGFGGNEKLFF. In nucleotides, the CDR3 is TGTGCCAGCAGCGTAGGAGGTTTTGGAGGAAATGAAAAACTGTTTTTT.

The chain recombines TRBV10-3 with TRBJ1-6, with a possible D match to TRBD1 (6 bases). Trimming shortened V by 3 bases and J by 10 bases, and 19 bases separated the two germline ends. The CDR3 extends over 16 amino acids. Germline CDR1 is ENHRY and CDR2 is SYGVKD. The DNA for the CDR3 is TGTGCCATCAGTGACAGGGGATTCTCTGAATACTCACCCCTCCACTTT. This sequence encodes CAISDRGFSEYSPLHF.

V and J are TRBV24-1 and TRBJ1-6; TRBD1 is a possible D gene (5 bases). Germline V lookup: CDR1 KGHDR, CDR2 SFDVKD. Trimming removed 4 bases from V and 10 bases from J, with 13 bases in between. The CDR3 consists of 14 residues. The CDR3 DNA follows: TGTGCCACCAGTGAGGGGGGGACGAACTCACCCCTCCACTTT. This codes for CATSEGGTNSPLHF.

CDR3 coding DNA: TGTGCCAGCAGTCCTCGGACAGGGGAGGAGACCCAGTACTTC. Translated, it gives CASSPRTGEETQYF. This chain links TRBV28 with TRBJ2-5, with TRBD1 matching over 9 bases. The germline V gene has CDR1 MDHEN and CDR2 SYDVKM. The ends lost 5 bases at V and 5 bases at J; junction bases unmatched: 6. CDR3 size: 14 residues.

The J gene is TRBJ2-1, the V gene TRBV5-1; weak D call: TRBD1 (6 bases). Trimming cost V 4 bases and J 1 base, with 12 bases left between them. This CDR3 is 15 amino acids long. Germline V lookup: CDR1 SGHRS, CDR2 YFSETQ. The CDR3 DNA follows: TGCGCCAGCAGCGAACAGGGATTGTCCTACAATGAGCAGTTCTTC. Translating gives CASSEQGLSYNEQFF.

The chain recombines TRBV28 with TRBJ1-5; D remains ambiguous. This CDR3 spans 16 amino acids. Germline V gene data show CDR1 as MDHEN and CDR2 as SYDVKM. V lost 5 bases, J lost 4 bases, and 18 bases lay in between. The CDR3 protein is CASSRRAPSGNQPQHF. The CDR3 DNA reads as TGTGCCAGCAGTCGACGGGCCCCGTCGGGGAATCAGCCCCAGCATTTT.